Below are 11 T cell receptor beta chains sequenced from a single sample in a study of OX40 agonist ivuxolimab in advanced cancers. TCRdb's table, derived via immunoSEQ multiplex PCR, lists solely in-frame clones and lacks some. Altogether about 35,000 clones are present, more than 60% being singletons, with the ten largest covering approximately 14%. This material consisted of CD4+ or CD8+ T cells sorted from blood, taken in a trial of the OX40 agonist ivuxolimab. These receptors all stem from an adult with an advanced solid tumor such as melanoma, head and neck, liver or kidney cancer.

The chain combines TRBV19 with TRBJ1-1; D is undetermined. CDR1 and CDR2 (germline): LNHDA, SQIVND (reference sequence). V gave up 9 bases and J gave up 4 bases, with 3 bases separating them. This CDR3 has 9 residues. CDR3 region: CASCTEAFF. CDR3 DNA sequence: TGTGCCAGCTGCACTGAAGCTTTCTTT. Full variable domain (outside the CDR3, taken from reference TRBV19 and TRBJ1-1): DGGITQSPKYLFRKEGQNVTLSCEQNLNHDAMYWYRQDPGQGLRLIYYSQIVNDFQKGDIAEGYSVSREKKESFPLTVTSAQKNPTAFYLCASCTEAFFGQGTRLTVV.

The chain links TRBV19 to TRBJ2-3; 8 bases are a match to TRBD2. Germline CDR1 and CDR2: LNHDA and SQIVND (reference sequence). The trim removed 7 bases at V and 8 bases at J, leaving 8 bases unmatched. The length of the CDR3 is 13 residues. DNA for the CDR3: TGTGCCAGTACGCTAGCGGGCCAGGGTACGCAGTATTTT. Translated, it gives CASTLAGQGTQYF. Full variable domain (missing parts from reference TRBV19 and TRBJ2-3): DGGITQSPKYLFRKEGQNVTLSCEQNLNHDAMYWYRQDPGQGLRLIYYSQIVNDFQKGDIAEGYSVSREKKESFPLTVTSAQKNPTAFYLCASTLAGQGTQYFGPGTRLTVL.

The gene calls are TRBV5-4 and TRBJ2-5, with TRBD1 matching over 7 bases. Losses at the gene ends were 4 bases for V and 1 base for J; bases not matched to a gene: 4. Germline CDR1 and CDR2: SGHNT and YYREEE (reference sequence). This CDR3 is built from 14 residues. The CDR3: CASSRGTAQETQYF. The CDR3 nucleotides are TGTGCCAGCAGCCGAGGGACAGCCCAAGAGACCCAGTACTTC.

This clone was detected only a few times. The chain combines TRBV30 with TRBJ1-5, with no clear D. V gave up 3 bases and J gave up 2 bases, with 11 bases separating them. The germline V gene encodes CDR1 GTSNPN and CDR2 SVGIG (reference sequence). The CDR3 loop spans 14 amino acids. Here the CDR3 DNA reads TGTGCCTGGAGCGATTACGGTGGCAATCAGCCCCAGCATTTT. Protein product: CAWSDYGGNQPQHF.

The rearrangement uses TRBV7-9 and TRBJ1-1; D is uncertain. This CDR3 has 12 amino acids. Germline CDR1 SEHNR, CDR2 FQNEAQ (reference sequence). V was clipped by 5 bases and J by 6 bases, with 10 bases between them. CDR3 sequence reads: CASSRLRAEAFF. DNA of the CDR3: TGTGCCAGCAGCCGTCTAAGGGCTGAAGCTTTCTTT. The entire variable domain, with the rest obtained from reference TRBV7-9 and TRBJ1-1, is as follows: DTGVSQNPRHKITKRGQNVTFRCDPISEHNRLYWYRQTLGQGPEFLTYFQNEAQLEKSRLLSDRFSAERPKGSFSTLEIQRTEQGDSAMYLCASSRLRAEAFFGQGTRLTVV.

The chain links TRBV6-5 to TRBJ2-5; tentative D call: TRBD1 (5 bases). The DNA matches TRBJ2-7 better at its end, which makes the J call doubtful. The CDR3 is 15 amino acids. Germline values: CDR1 MNHEY, CDR2 SVGAGI. The CDR3 nucleotides read TGTGCCAGCAGTTACTCTCAGGGAAGGTCCTACGAGCAGTACTTC. It yields the protein CASSYSQGRSYEQYF.

The genes are TRBV19 and TRBJ2-6; perhaps TRBD1 as D (5 bases). Germline assignment: CDR1 LNHDA and CDR2 SQIVND (reference sequence). The CDR3 spans 15 residues. Trimming shortened V by 11 bases and J by 0 bases, and 14 bases separated the two germline ends. CDR3 nucleotides: TGTGCCGCGGACCCAGGGTCCTCTGGGGCCAACGTCCTGACTTTC. Protein sequence: CAADPGSSGANVLTF.

The chain joins TRBV2 to TRBJ1-3; D remains ambiguous. This CDR3 spans 14 amino acids. Trimming stripped 7 bases from V and 4 bases from J, with 14 bases between. The V gene's germline CDR1 is SNHLY and CDR2 FYNNEI. The CDR3 is CASKLEGSGNTIYF. CDR3 sequence (DNA): TGTGCCAGCAAGCTTGAAGGGTCCGGAAACACCATATATTTT.

This clone was observed a single time. The V call is TRBV30, the J call TRBJ1-3, with D hard to call. The germline V gene encodes CDR1 GTSNPN and CDR2 SVGIG (reference sequence). Trimming pared 2 bases from V and 7 bases from J, leaving 12 bases between. This CDR3 comprises 13 residues. The CDR3 DNA follows: TGTGCCTGGAGTCTGTCGGGGTCCAACACCATATATTTT. It translates to CAWSLSGSNTIYF.

Details on this clone: A junction boundary mismatches the germline segment, possibly from a read error. The identical CDR3 is also encoded by other nucleotide sequences in the sample. This chain links TRBV6-5 with TRBJ2-7; TRBD2 matches 8 bases. The germline gives CDR1 MNHEY, CDR2 SVGAGI. This CDR3 has 14 amino acids. The CDR3 spells CASSSAGGTYEQYF. The CDR3 DNA is TGCGCCAGCAGTTCCGCGGGGGGTACCTACGAGCAGTACTTC.

There are a few counts of this clone. V and J are TRBV7-3 and TRBJ2-3; D uncertain. Germline CDR1 and CDR2: SGHTA and FQGTGA. The CDR3 has 16 residues. Trimming took 4 bases from V and 1 from J, leaving 15 bases between them. The CDR3 nucleotides read TGTGCCAGCAGCTCCTCCGTCCGGGCCGGCACAGATACGCAGTATTTT. Encoded protein: CASSSSVRAGTDTQYF.